The sequence of this T cell receptor (beta chain) was determined in a study of metastatic and nonmetastatic thyroid tumors. Across the whole study: Across blood and tumor or nodule tissue, repertoires from malignant and benign thyroid patients were compared with one another.

TCRdb reprocessed the PCR reads using MiXCR. Of about 2,600 clones listed, around a quarter are singletons. This clone was counted only a few times. V gave up 4 bases and J gave up 1 base; unmatched junction bases: 0. Germline values: CDR1 MDHEN, CDR2 SYDVKM. The CDR3 runs to 13 residues. Thyroid surgery was performed in patients who had received no treatment beforehand. The receptor was derived from a female donor with papillary thyroid cancer or a benign thyroid nodule (not recorded which). Some clones in this sample may be carry-over from other donors' samples. Sequenced: tumor tissue. The chain is built from TRBV28 and TRBJ1-1, with TRBD1 identical over 7 bases. This CDR3 reads CASSYRGNTEAFF. In DNA form, the CDR3 reads TGTGCCAGCAGTTACAGGGGGAACACTGAAGCTTTCTTT.